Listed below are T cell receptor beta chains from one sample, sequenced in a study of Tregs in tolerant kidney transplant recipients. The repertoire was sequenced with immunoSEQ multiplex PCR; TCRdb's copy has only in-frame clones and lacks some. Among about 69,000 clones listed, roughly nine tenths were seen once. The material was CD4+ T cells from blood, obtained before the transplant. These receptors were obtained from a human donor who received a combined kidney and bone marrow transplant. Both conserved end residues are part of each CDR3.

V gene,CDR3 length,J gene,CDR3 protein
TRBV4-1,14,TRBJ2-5,CASSQGGVGETQYF
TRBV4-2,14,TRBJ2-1,CASSQDGGSNEQFF
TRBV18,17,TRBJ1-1,CASSPRRRQGANTEAFF
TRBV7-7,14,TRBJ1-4,CASSPRDSCEKLFF
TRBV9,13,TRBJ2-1,CASTSRSGHEQFF
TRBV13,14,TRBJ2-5,CASSLRQGQETQYF
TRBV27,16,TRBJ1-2,CASRPQGNQPNYGYTF
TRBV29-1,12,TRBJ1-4,CSVQDPNEKLFF
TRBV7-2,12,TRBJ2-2,CASSLVLGELFF
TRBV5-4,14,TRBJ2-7,CASSPSGGAYEQYF
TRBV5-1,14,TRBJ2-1,CASSLAPPRNEQFF
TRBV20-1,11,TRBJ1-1,CRGQSGDVAFF
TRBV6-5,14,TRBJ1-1,CASSSEGWDTEAFF
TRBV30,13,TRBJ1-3,CAWSVQSGNTIYF
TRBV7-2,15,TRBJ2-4,CASSTEASGKNIQYF
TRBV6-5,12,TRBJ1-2,CASSGTGHGYTF
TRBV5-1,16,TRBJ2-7,CASSLAGDRGAYEQYF
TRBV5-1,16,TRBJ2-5,CASSLGDRGIQETQYF
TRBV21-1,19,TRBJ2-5,CASSRSRTGPPLRQETQYF
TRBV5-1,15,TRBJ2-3,CASSFTTSETDTQYF
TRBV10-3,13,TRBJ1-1,CAISEELSTEAFF
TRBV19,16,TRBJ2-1,CARGTSGRFRLDEQFF
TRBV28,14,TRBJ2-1,CASSLSSGSNEQFF
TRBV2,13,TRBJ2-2,CASKQGLNGELFF
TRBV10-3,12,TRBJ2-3,CAIRAETDTQYF
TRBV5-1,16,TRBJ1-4,CASSLAGGLTNEKLFF
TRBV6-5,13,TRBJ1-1,CASRPPLRTEAFF
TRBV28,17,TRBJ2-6,CASSLFARGPGANVLTF
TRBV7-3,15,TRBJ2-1,CASSEGLAGGLEQFF
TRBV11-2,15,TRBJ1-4,CASSARDREEEKLFF
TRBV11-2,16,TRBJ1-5,CASSDSGEKGNQPQHF
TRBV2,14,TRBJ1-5,CASSEVQAPQPQHF
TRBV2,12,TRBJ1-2,CASSESQGGYTF
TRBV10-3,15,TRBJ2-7,CAISPGTGPTGEQYF
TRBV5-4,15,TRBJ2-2,CASSRGQTNTGELFF
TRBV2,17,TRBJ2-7,CASSEALRAGGTDEQYF
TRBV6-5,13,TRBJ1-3,CASSEGSGNTIYF
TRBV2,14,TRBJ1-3,CASRDRNFGNTIYF
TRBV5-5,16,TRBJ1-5,CASSLTGGSWGQPQHF
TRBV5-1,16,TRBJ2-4,CASSSGTGAGWDIQYF
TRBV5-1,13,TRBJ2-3,CASSEPGQGSQYF
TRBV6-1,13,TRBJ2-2,CASSPQNTGELFF
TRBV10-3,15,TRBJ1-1,CAISEGDRGRAEAFF
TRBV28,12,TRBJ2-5,CASSLPGETQYF
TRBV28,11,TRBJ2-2,CASSRMRGLFF
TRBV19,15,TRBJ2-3,CASSPLAGGADTQYF
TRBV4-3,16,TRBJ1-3,CASSQAKGGYGNTIYF
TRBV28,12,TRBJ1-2,CASNQPAGGYTF
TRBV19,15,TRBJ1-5,CASSPAGGPNQPQHF
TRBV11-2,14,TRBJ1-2,CASSLGQGYYGYTF
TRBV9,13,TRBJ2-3,CATGQGPTDTQYF
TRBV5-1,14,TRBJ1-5,CASSLQGGNQPQHF
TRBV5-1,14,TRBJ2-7,CASGPGQGEEKQYF
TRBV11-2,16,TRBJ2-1,CASSGRTSGGYNEQFF
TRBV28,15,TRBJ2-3,CASNAAGTGTDTQYF
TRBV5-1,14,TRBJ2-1,CASSLGTGTNEQFF
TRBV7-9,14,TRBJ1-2,CASRPSGTNYGYTF
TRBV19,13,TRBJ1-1,CASSILGGTEAFF
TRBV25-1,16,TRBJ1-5,CASSDDISGGTQPQHF